The source of this T cell receptor beta chain is a study of early stage breast cancer tumors. Study overall: Seven or eight ER+/PR+/HER2- tumors were invasive ductal; a few were invasive lobular.

Using immunoSEQ multiplex PCR, the repertoire was profiled, and TCRdb retains in-frame clones only, with some absent. The sample records 6,500 or so clones, over 50% being singletons. V lost 7 bases and J lost 8; bases outside the gene matches: 13. The CDR3 extends over 13 amino acids. CDR1 is SQVTM, CDR2 ANQGSEA, per germline. The TCR originated in a person between 50 and 60 years old with breast cancer. The V and J genes are TRBV29-1 and TRBJ1-2, with TRBD1 matching 7 bases. The sample consisted of normal breast tissue next to the tumor. CDR3 sequence: CSAQKGGARGYTF. In nucleotides, the CDR3 is TGCAGCGCCCAAAAAGGGGGCGCTCGGGGCTACACCTTC.